Listed here are 28 T cell receptor beta chains from one sample, sequenced in a study of monozygotic twins with inflammatory bowel disease. Following a re-call of the 5' RACE reads, TCRdb has one entry per CDR3 protein and lacks DNA. This repertoire comprises about 160,000 distinct CDR3 sequences; its ten largest clones make up around 2.4%. Sample: blood. All receptors come from a human donor with ulcerative colitis or Crohn's disease, or a healthy co-twin of an affected twin (not recorded which).

V and J are TRBV5-1 and TRBJ2-1; the TRBD2 assignment by TCRdb is unverifiable without DNA. The CDR3 sequence is 15 residues long. CDR1 and CDR2 (germline): SGHRS, YFSETQ. CDR3 sequence: CASSLGLQPHNEQFF.

The rearrangement uses TRBV11-2 and TRBJ2-4; the TRBD1 assignment by TCRdb is unverifiable without DNA. The CDR3 covers 19 residues. CDR1 SGHAT and CDR2 FQNNGV come from the germline V gene. Here the CDR3 reads CASSSTTGLGFLAKNIQYF.

The J gene is TRBJ2-3, the V gene TRBV28; TCRdb indicates TRBD1, and absent DNA this call remains unverified. This CDR3 region has 16 residues. Germline lookup yields CDR1 MDHEN and CDR2 SYDVKM. CDR3 sequence: CASSLFRTALTDTQYF.

The chain employs TRBV2 and TRBJ2-3; TCRdb lists TRBD1, though no DNA is available to test this call. This CDR3 is built from 12 residues. Germline assignment: CDR1 SNHLY and CDR2 FYNNEI. CDR3 residues: CASRGGEDTQYF.

V and J are TRBV4-3 and TRBJ2-4; as DNA is missing, the TRBD2 call by TCRdb cannot be tested. The CDR3 contains 15 residues. Germline CDR1 and CDR2: LGHNA and YSLEER. The CDR3 protein is CASSDGRGAKNIQYF.

The chain combines TRBV20-1 with TRBJ2-1; the TCRdb D gene call, TRBD1, has no DNA to confirm it. Per the germline V gene, CDR1 is DFQATT and CDR2 is SNEGSKA (reference sequence). The CDR3 consists of 14 residues. CDR3 in amino acids: CSASSDRGINEQFF.

The rearrangement uses TRBV18 and TRBJ1-1. The CDR3 spans 13 residues. The V gene's germline CDR1 is KGHSH and CDR2 LQKENI. The CDR3 protein is CASSPPLNTEAFF.

The rearrangement uses TRBV5-8 and TRBJ2-1; TCRdb reports TRBD1, a call that lacks DNA to check it against. The CDR3 has 17 residues. Germline loops: CDR1 SGHTS, CDR2 YDEGEE. The CDR3 sequence is CASSLTSGTGAYNEQFF. Combining the CDR3 with reference TRBV5-8 and TRBJ2-1 gives the whole variable domain EAGVTQSPTHLIKTRGQQATLRCSPISGHTSVYWYQQALGLGLQFLLWYDEGEERNRGNFPPRFSGRQFPNYSSELNVNALELEDSALYLCASSLTSGTGAYNEQFFGPGTRLTVL.

The chain couples TRBV11-3 to TRBJ2-3; without DNA, the TCRdb call of TRBD2 cannot be checked. CDR3 length: 17 residues. The germline V gene encodes CDR1 SGHNT and CDR2 YENEEA. The CDR3 protein is CASSSRVTGEATDTQYF.

The rearrangement joins TRBV20-1 to TRBJ2-7; the D call from TCRdb, TRBD1, cannot be confirmed without DNA. The CDR3 is 12 amino acids. Germline V lookup: CDR1 DFQATT, CDR2 SNEGSKA (reference sequence). This CDR3 is CSARGQGYEQYF.

The V call is TRBV24-1, the J call TRBJ2-5; as DNA is missing, the TRBD1 call by TCRdb cannot be tested. Per germline, CDR1 KGHDR and CDR2 SFDVKD. The CDR3 runs to 15 residues. The CDR3 loop is CATSDLGQGEETQYF.

This rearrangement joins TRBV7-2 to TRBJ2-3. In germline, CDR1 is SGHTA, CDR2 FQGNSA. The CDR3 is 14 residues long. The CDR3 region is CASSWTYRTDTQYF.

V is TRBV7-9 and J is TRBJ1-4; TCRdb indicates TRBD1, and absent DNA this call remains unverified. Germline V CDR1 and CDR2: SEHNR, FQNEAQ (reference sequence). The CDR3 sequence is 17 residues long. The CDR3 spells CASSFPPLGGRGEKLFF.

The rearrangement joins TRBV15 to TRBJ1-5; without DNA, the TCRdb call of TRBD1 cannot be checked. Germline loops: CDR1 LNHNV, CDR2 YYDKDF (reference sequence). CDR3 length: 17 residues. CDR3 amino acids: CATSSPGPWASNQPQHF.

J is TRBJ2-1 and V is TRBV4-1; the D call of TRBD2 rests on TCRdb alone, since no DNA is present to check it. The length of the CDR3 is 18 residues. Germline-derived CDR1 and CDR2 are MGHRA and YSYEKL. The CDR3: CASSQDLALGLEDNEQFF.

J is TRBJ1-2 and V is TRBV7-6; TCRdb outputs TRBD1, but without DNA this stays unchecked. CDR1 and CDR2 (germline): SGHVS, FNYEAQ. CDR3 length: 14 amino acids. CDR3: CASSLPDRGVRYTF.

This rearrangement joins TRBV4-3 to TRBJ1-6; TCRdb picks TRBD1, but there is no DNA to check that call. Germline V gives CDR1 LGHNA, CDR2 YSLEER. The CDR3 loop spans 16 amino acids. CDR3 sequence reads: CASSPTWGGRFSPLHF.

The chain carries TRBV19 and TRBJ1-6; TCRdb outputs TRBD1, but without DNA this stays unchecked. The CDR3 sequence is 18 residues long. In germline, CDR1 is LNHDA, CDR2 SQIVND (reference sequence). The CDR3 loop is CASRTTTGSSSYNSPLHF.

The chain joins TRBV4-2 to TRBJ1-5; TCRdb's assignment of TRBD1 cannot be checked, as there is no DNA. CDR1 LGHNA and CDR2 YNFKEQ come from the germline V gene. The CDR3 has 16 residues. The CDR3 is CASSQEGTGNNQPQHF.

The V and J genes are TRBV5-1 and TRBJ1-5. Looked up from germline, CDR1 is SGHRS and CDR2 is YFSETQ. The CDR3 runs 13 residues. CDR3 amino acids: CASSLVGRQPQHF.

This rearrangement joins TRBV10-2 to TRBJ1-2; without DNA, the TCRdb call of TRBD1 cannot be checked. Germline V lookup: CDR1 WSHSY, CDR2 SAAADI. There are 17 residues in the CDR3. CDR3 residues: CASSEQPGQGIVYGYTF.

This chain connects TRBV5-1 to TRBJ2-3; the D gene TCRdb calls, TRBD1, cannot be checked with no DNA. Germline CDR1 and CDR2: SGHRS and YFSETQ. The CDR3 is 17 amino acids. CDR3 sequence: CASSLPSGASSTDTQYF.

This sequence joins TRBV12-3 or TRBV12-4 and TRBJ1-3; TCRdb names TRBD1, which stays unverified in the absence of DNA. The CDR3 consists of 18 residues. The CDR3 loop reads CASSLVEYRAYSGNTIYF.

The V call is TRBV20-1, the J call TRBJ2-5; TCRdb proposes TRBD1, but this gene call is untestable without DNA. CDR3 size: 12 residues. The germline CDR1 and CDR2 sequences are DFQATT and SNEGSKA (reference sequence). Here the CDR3 reads CSAAGDVGTQYF.

This chain links TRBV9 with TRBJ1-5; TCRdb selects TRBD1, and the lack of DNA leaves this call unchecked. Germline assignment: CDR1 SGDLS and CDR2 YYNGEE. The CDR3 is 15 amino acids. CDR3: CASSVVDRGQEPQHF.

The rearrangement links TRBV24-1 to TRBJ2-1; TCRdb calls TRBD2, which cannot be checked without DNA. The length of the CDR3 is 15 residues. CDR1 is KGHDR, CDR2 SFDVKD, per germline. The CDR3 protein is CATRMGLAESNEQFF.

CDR3 region: CASILGSGPTSGANVLTF. The J gene is TRBJ2-6, the V gene TRBV5-1; TCRdb selects TRBD2, and the lack of DNA leaves this call unchecked. CDR3 length: 18 amino acids. Germline V lookup: CDR1 SGHRS, CDR2 YFSETQ.

This chain joins TRBV5-4 and TRBJ2-2; TCRdb outputs TRBD2, but without DNA this stays unchecked. The CDR3 is 15 residues long. From germline, CDR1 is SGHNT and CDR2 YYREEE (reference sequence). CDR3 region: CASSIRLAGTGELFF.